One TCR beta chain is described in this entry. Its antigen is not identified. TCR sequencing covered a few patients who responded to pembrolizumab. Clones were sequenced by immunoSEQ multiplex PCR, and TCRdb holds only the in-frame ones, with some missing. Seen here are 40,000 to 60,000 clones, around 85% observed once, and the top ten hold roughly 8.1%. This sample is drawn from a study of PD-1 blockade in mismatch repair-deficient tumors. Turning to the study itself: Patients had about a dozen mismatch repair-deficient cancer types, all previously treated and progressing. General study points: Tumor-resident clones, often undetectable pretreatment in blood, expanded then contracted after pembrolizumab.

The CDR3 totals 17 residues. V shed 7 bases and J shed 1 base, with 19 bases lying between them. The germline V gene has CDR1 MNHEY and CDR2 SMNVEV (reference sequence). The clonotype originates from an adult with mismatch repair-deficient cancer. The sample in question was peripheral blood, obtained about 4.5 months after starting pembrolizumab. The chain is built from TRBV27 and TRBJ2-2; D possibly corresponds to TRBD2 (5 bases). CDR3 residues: CASKNEGVKWNTGELFF. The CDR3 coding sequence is TGTGCCAGCAAGAATGAGGGTGTTAAGTGGAACACCGGGGAGCTGTTTTTT.